This T cell receptor beta chain stems from a study of T-cell reconstitution after alpha-beta-depleted transplantation in children. Study observations and caveats: T-cell counts and diversity at one year following transplant were attributed mainly to newly produced T cells. Surviving recipient cells, namely T cells and thymic progenitors, were the source of high day-60 TCRbeta diversity in some patients. Several hundred expanded graft clones reportedly supplied alpha-beta T cells about two months after transplant.

In its sample, this clonotype was seen a few times. Its cognate antigen is unknown. The TCRbeta library was prepared with unique molecular identifiers. TCRdb independently ran MiXCR on the PCR reads; one entry per CDR3 protein. The sample has fewer than 400,000 distinct CDR3 sequences, over 20% seen once. V lost 4 bases, J lost 4 bases, and 15 bases stayed unmatched. Germline lookup yields CDR1 LGHDT and CDR2 YNNKEL (reference sequence). The CDR3 contains 18 residues. Sequenced here: PBMCs, mostly from graft donor cells, sampled 180 days after TCRalphabeta/CD19-depleted stem cell transplant. This receptor was identified in a male patient aged 10 to 17 who had a stem cell transplant for acute lymphoblastic leukemia, so the T cells may come from the graft donor. V and J are TRBV3-1 and TRBJ2-2; 7 nucleotides align to TRBD2. The CDR3, as DNA: TGTGCCAGCAGCCCCACTCATCCGGGCCCGGGGGGCACCGGGGAGCTGTTTTTT. Amino acids: CASSPTHPGPGGTGELFF.